Listed below are T cell receptor beta chains from one sample, sequenced in a study of shared clonotypes between healthy human individuals. This table comes from immunoSEQ multiplex PCR, and its TCRdb copy is limited to in-frame clones, with some not included. The sample yields about 2.4 million clones, around 94% seen once. Sequenced sample: naive CD4+ T cells sorted from blood. The receptors were gathered from a man in his late teens or twenties in good health. Both conserved end residues are part of each CDR3. D genes are given only for firm matches. Size values are once, few and many counts, or a class for expanded clones, and some rows have none.

V gene	J gene	D gene	clone size	CDR3 protein	CDR3 DNA
TRBV7-9	TRBJ2-1	-	-	CASSVRLTSVDEQFF	TGTGCCAGCAGCGTAAGGCTGACTAGTGTCGATGAGCAGTTCTTC
TRBV5-4	TRBJ1-6	TRBD1	-	CASSSKGQGNSPLHF	TGTGCCAGCAGCTCGAAGGGACAGGGGAATTCACCCCTCCACTTT
TRBV10-3	TRBJ1-1	TRBD1	-	CAISEPGRTGREAFF	TGTGCCATCAGTGAACCGGGCCGGACAGGCCGTGAAGCTTTCTTT
TRBV27	TRBJ2-3	TRBD2	once	CASSLSQRGSTDTQYF	TGTGCCAGCAGTTTATCCCAGCGGGGTAGCACAGATACGCAGTATTTT
TRBV19	TRBJ1-6	-	few	CASSISGINSPLHF	TGTGCCAGTAGTATATCGGGAATCAACTCACCCCTCCACTTT
TRBV21-1	TRBJ2-5	-	-	CASTLLGSRGRRETQYF	TGTGCCAGCACCTTACTGGGGAGCAGGGGGCGGAGAGAGACCCAGTACTTC
TRBV5-1	TRBJ2-3	TRBD1	-	CASSRKPGQGGADTQYF	TGCGCCAGCAGCCGAAAGCCGGGACAGGGTGGTGCAGATACGCAGTATTTT
TRBV9	TRBJ2-5	-	once	CASSPFGGYQETQYF	TGTGCCAGCAGCCCCTTCGGTGGGTACCAAGAGACCCAGTACTTC
TRBV10-3	TRBJ2-2	TRBD1	-	CAISEGQGSGELFF	TGTGCCATCAGCGAAGGACAGGGCAGCGGGGAGCTGTTTTTT
TRBV6-5	TRBJ2-3	-	once	CASSYQGGSTDTQYF	TGTGCCAGCAGTTATCAAGGCGGAAGCACAGATACGCAGTATTTT
TRBV5-4	TRBJ2-2	-	-	CASSFWSGTGELFF	TGTGCCAGCAGCTTCTGGTCCGGCACCGGGGAGCTGTTTTTT
TRBV4-1	TRBJ1-3	-	few	CASSPGSGGNTIYF	TGCGCCAGCAGCCCCGGGTCGGGGGGAAACACCATATATTTT
TRBV5-1	TRBJ2-1	-	-	CASSWDQYNEQFF	TGCGCCAGCAGCTGGGACCAATACAATGAGCAGTTCTTC
TRBV18	TRBJ2-7	TRBD1	-	CASSPGTGGKDEQYF	TGTGCCAGCTCACCAGGGACAGGGGGCAAGGACGAGCAGTACTTC
TRBV5-1	TRBJ2-3	-	-	CASSPTLTDTQYF	TGCGCCAGCAGCCCAACTCTCACAGATACGCAGTATTTT
TRBV5-1	TRBJ1-3	-	-	CASSLQGFSGNTIYF	TGCGCCAGCAGCTTGCAGGGGTTCTCTGGAAACACCATATATTTT
TRBV19	TRBJ1-3	-	-	CASKAGAGNTIYF	TGTGCCAGTAAAGCAGGGGCTGGAAACACCATATATTTT
TRBV5-4	TRBJ2-3	-	-	CASSPSPPTDTQYF	TGTGCCAGCAGCCCCAGCCCCCCCACAGATACGCAGTATTTT
TRBV5-1	TRBJ2-3	TRBD1	-	CASSLGTWGQGGTDTQYF	TGCGCCAGCAGCTTGGGGACCTGGGGACAGGGGGGCACAGATACGCAGTATTTT
TRBV11-2	TRBJ2-2	-	-	CASSLRSGGVTITGELFF	TGTGCCAGCAGCTTAAGGTCAGGTGGAGTAACAATAACCGGGGAGCTGTTTTTT
TRBV28	TRBJ1-1	-	-	CASSLQPARTEAFF	TGTGCCAGCAGTTTACAGCCCGCTCGGACTGAAGCTTTCTTT
TRBV7-2	TRBJ2-1	-	-	CASSLLALSYNEQFF	TGTGCCAGCAGCTTACTAGCGCTTTCCTACAATGAGCAGTTCTTC
TRBV21-1	TRBJ2-7	-	-	CASSKAPGLAGEYEQYF	TGTGCCAGCAGCAAAGCGCCTGGACTAGCGGGAGAGTACGAGCAGTACTTC
TRBV10-1	TRBJ2-5	-	-	CASGPGGRGDETQYF	TGCGCCAGCGGCCCCGGCGGTCGGGGTGATGAGACCCAGTACTTC
TRBV6-1	TRBJ1-5	-	-	CASSVAVTQNQPQHF	TGTGCCAGCAGTGTCGCGGTTACCCAAAATCAGCCCCAGCATTTT
TRBV7-6	TRBJ2-7	TRBD2	-	CASSFSPGGGPTEQYF	TGTGCCAGCAGTTTTTCCCCCGGGGGGGGACCGACCGAGCAGTACTTC
TRBV5-1	TRBJ2-5	TRBD2	-	CASNKLAGQETQYF	TGCGCCAGCAACAAACTAGCGGGCCAAGAGACCCAGTACTTC
TRBV18	TRBJ2-7	TRBD2	-	CASSPGTSSEQYF	TGTGCCAGCTCACCCGGGACTAGTTCCGAGCAGTACTTC
TRBV6-1	TRBJ1-5	TRBD1	-	CASSEPGQGVGQPQHF	TGTGCCAGCAGTGAACCGGGACAGGGGGTAGGTCAGCCCCAGCATTTT
TRBV4-1	TRBJ1-1	-	-	CASSLTENTEAFF	TGCGCCAGCAGCCTGACAGAGAACACTGAAGCTTTCTTT
TRBV19	TRBJ1-2	TRBD1	few	CASRRWTGEEGYTF	TGTGCCAGTAGACGTTGGACAGGGGAGGAGGGCTACACCTTC
TRBV7-2	TRBJ1-6	-	-	CASSLPGGGSPLHF	TGTGCCAGCAGCTTACCGGGTGGTGGTTCACCCCTCCACTTT
TRBV6-6	TRBJ1-1	TRBD1	-	CASSYQGTGAGSEAFF	TGTGCCAGCAGTTACCAAGGGACAGGGGCGGGTTCTGAAGCTTTCTTT